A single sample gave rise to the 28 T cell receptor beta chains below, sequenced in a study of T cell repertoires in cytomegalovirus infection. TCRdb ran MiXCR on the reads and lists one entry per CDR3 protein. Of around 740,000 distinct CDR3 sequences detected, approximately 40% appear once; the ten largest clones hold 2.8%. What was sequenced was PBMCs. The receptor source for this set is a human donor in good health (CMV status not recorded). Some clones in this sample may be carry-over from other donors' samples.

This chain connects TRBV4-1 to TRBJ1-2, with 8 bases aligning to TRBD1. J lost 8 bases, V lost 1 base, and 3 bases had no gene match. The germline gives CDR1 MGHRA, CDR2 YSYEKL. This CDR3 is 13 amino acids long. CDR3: CASSQGTGFGYTF. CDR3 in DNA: TGCGCCAGCAGCCAAGGGACAGGGTTCGGCTACACCTTC.

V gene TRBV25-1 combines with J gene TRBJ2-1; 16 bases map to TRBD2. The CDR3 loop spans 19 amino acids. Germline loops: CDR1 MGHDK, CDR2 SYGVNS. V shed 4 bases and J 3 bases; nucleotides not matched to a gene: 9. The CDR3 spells CASSGTGTSGRAVYNEQFF. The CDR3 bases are TGTGCCAGCAGTGGAACCGGGACTAGCGGGAGGGCCGTCTACAATGAGCAGTTCTTC.

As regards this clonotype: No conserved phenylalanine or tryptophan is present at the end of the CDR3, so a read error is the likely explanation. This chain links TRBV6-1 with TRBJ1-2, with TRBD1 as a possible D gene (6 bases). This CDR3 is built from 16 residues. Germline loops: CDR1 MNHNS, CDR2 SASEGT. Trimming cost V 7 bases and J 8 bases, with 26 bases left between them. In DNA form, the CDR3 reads TGTGCCAGCACCCCTCTGATGGGGGGCTCCCACCGAGGCTACACCTTA. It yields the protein CASTPLMGGSHRGYTL.

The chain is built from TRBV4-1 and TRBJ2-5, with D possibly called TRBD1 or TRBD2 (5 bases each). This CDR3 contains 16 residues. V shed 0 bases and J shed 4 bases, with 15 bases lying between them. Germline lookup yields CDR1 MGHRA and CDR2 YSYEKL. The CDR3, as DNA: TGCGCCAGCAGCCAAGATGGGACGGTGTGGTCAGAGACCCAGTACTTC. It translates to CASSQDGTVWSETQYF.

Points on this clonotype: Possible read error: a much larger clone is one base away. The CDR3 nucleotides are TGTGCCTGCAGCACTAGACAGGGGGGTTCGACCTCTGGGGCCAACGTCCTGACTTTC. Amino acid sequence: CACSTRQGGSTSGANVLTF. The chain recombines TRBV7-8 with TRBJ2-6; 9 bases line up with TRBD1. CDR1 and CDR2 from the germline V gene are SGHVS and FQNEAQ. The CDR3 spans 19 residues.

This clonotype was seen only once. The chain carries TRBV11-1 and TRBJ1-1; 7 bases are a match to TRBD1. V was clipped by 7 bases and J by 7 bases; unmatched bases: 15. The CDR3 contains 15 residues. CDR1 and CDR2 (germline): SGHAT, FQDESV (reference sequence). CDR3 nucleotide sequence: TGTGCCAGCATCCCAAGTAAGGGAGGGGGCCGTGAAGCTTTCTTT. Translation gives CASIPSKGGGREAFF.

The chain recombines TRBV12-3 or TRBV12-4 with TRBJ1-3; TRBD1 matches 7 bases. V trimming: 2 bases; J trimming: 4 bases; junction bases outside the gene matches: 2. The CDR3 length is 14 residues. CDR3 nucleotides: TGTGCCAGCAGTTTAAGGGGGCCCGGAAACACCATATATTTT. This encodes CASSLRGPGNTIYF.

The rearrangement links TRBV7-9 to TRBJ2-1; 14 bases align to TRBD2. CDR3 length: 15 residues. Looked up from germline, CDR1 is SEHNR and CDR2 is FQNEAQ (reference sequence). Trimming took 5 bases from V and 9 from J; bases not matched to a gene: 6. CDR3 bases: TGTGCCAGCAGCGCCCGGACTAGCGGGAGGATTGAGCAGTTCTTC. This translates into CASSARTSGRIEQFF.

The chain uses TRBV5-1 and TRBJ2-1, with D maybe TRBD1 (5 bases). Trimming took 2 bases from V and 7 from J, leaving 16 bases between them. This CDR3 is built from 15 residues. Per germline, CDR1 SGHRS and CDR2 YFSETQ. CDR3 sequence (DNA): TGCGCCAGCAGCTTTCTGTCGTCAGGGATGAATGAGCAGTTCTTC. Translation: CASSFLSSGMNEQFF.

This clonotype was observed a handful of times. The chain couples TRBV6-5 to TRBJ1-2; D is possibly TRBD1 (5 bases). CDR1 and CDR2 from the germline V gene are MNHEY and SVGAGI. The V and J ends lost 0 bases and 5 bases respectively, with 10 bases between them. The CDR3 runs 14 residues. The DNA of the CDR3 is TGTGCCAGCAGTTACTCTAGAGAGGGGTATGGCTACACCTTC. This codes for CASSYSREGYGYTF.

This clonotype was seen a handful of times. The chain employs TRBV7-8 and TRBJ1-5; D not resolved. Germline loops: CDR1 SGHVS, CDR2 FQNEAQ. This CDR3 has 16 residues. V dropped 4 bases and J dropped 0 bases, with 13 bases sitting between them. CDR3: CASSWARAYSNQPQHF. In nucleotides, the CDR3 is TGTGCCAGCAGCTGGGCCCGGGCTTATAGCAATCAGCCCCAGCATTTT.

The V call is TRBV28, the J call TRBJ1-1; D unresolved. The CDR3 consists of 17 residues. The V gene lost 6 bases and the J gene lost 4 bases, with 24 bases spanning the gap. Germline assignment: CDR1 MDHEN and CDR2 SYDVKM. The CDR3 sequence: CASSQSPKKKPVTEAFF. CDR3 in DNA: TGTGCCAGCAGCCAAAGTCCCAAGAAGAAACCCGTCACTGAAGCTTTCTTT. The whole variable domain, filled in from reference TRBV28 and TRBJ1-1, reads DVKVTQSSRYLVKRTGEKVFLECVQDMDHENMFWYRQDPGLGLRLIYFSYDVKMKEKGDIPEGYSVSREKKERFSLILESASTNQTSMYLCASSQSPKKKPVTEAFFGQGTRLTVV.

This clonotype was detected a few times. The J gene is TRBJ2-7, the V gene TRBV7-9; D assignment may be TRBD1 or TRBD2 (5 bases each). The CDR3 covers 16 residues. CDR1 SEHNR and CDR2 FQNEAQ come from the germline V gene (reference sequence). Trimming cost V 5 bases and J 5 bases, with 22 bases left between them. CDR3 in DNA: TGTGCCAGCAGCCGCACCCCCGGGGCCGCACGGGACGAGCAGTACTTC. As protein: CASSRTPGAARDEQYF.

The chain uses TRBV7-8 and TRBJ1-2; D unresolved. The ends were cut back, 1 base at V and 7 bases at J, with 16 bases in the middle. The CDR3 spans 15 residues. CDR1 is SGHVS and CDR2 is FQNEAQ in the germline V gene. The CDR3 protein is CASSLVGKAEGGYTF. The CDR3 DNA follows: TGTGCCAGCAGCTTAGTCGGGAAGGCTGAGGGTGGCTACACCTTC.

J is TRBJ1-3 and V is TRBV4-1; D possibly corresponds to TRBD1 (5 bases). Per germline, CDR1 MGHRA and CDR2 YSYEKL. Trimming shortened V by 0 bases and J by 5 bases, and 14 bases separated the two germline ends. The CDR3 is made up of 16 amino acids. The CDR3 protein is CASSQESGALRNTIYF. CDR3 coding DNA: TGCGCCAGCAGCCAAGAGTCCGGGGCTTTGAGAAACACCATATATTTT.

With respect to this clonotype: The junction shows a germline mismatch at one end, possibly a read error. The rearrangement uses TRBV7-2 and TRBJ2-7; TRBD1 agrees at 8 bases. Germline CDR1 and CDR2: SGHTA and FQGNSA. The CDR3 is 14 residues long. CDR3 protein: CAISLLDRVYEQYF. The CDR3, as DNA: TGTGCCATCAGCTTACTGGACAGGGTCTACGAGCAGTACTTC. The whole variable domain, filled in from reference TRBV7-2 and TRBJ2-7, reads GAGVSQSPSNKVTEKGKDVELRCDPISGHTALYWYRQSLGQGLEFLIYFQGNSAPDKSGLPSDRFSAERTGGSVSTLTIQRTQQEDSAVYLCAISLLDRVYEQYFGPGTRLTVT.

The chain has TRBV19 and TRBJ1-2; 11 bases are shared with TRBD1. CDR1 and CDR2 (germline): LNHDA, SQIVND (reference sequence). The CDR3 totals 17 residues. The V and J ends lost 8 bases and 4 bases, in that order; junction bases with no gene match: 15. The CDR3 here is CASLRWPPGQGGYGYTF. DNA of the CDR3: TGTGCCAGTCTGCGTTGGCCTCCGGGACAGGGGGGCTATGGCTACACCTTC. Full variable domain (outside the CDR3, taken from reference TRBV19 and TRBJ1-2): DGGITQSPKYLFRKEGQNVTLSCEQNLNHDAMYWYRQDPGQGLRLIYYSQIVNDFQKGDIAEGYSVSREKKESFPLTVTSAQKNPTAFYLCASLRWPPGQGGYGYTFGSGTRLTVV.

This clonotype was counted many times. The DNA for the CDR3 is TGTGCCAGCAGTCGCAAAAGGACAGGGAGCGACGATTCACCCCTCCACTTT. Translated: CASSRKRTGSDDSPLHF. This sequence joins TRBV7-2 and TRBJ1-6, with 8 bases matching TRBD1. Germline loops: CDR1 SGHTA, CDR2 FQGNSA. The V gene end was trimmed by 6 bases and the J gene end by 8 bases; junction bases not matched to a gene: 15. This CDR3 has 17 amino acids.

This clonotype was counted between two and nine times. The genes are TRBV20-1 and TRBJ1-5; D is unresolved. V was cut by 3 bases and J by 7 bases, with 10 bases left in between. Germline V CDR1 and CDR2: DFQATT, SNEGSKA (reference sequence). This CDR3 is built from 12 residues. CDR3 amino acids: CSASRLLQPQHF. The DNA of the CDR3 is TGCAGTGCTAGTAGGTTGTTGCAGCCCCAGCATTTT.

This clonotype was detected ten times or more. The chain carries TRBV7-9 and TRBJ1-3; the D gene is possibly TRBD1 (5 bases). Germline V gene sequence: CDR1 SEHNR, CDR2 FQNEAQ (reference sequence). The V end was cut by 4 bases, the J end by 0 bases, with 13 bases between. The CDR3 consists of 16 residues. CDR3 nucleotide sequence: TGTGCCAGCAGCTGGGGACTTCGGTTCTCTGGAAACACCATATATTTT. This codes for CASSWGLRFSGNTIYF.

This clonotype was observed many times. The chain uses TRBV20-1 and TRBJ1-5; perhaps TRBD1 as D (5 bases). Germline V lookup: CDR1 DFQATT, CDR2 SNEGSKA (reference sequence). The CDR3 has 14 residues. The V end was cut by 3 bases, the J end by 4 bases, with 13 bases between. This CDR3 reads CSARWGGGNQPQHF. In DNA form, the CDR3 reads TGCAGTGCTAGGTGGGGGGGGGGAAATCAGCCCCAGCATTTT.

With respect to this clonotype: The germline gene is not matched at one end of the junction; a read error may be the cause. The DNA of the CDR3 is TGTTCCAGCAGCCGCCCCCTTGGCGTCGTGAGCACAGATACGCAGTATTTT. Protein sequence: CSSSRPLGVVSTDTQYF. The chain employs TRBV7-9 and TRBJ2-3; D is uncertain. The CDR3 length is 17 residues. Germline-derived CDR1 and CDR2 are SEHNR and FQNEAQ (reference sequence).

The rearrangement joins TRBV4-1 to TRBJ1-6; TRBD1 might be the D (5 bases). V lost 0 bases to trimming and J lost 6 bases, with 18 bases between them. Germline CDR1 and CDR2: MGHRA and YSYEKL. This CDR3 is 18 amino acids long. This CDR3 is CASSQEGVLGAINSPLHF. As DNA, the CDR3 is TGCGCCAGCAGCCAAGAGGGGGTTTTAGGAGCTATTAATTCACCCCTCCACTTT.

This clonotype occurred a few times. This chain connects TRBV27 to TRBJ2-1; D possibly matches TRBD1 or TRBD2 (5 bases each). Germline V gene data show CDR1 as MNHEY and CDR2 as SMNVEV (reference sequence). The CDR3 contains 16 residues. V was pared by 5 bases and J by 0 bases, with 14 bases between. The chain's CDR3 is CASSTPRGISYNEQFF. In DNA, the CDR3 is TGTGCCAGCAGTACCCCGAGGGGCATCTCCTACAATGAGCAGTTCTTC.

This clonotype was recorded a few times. The CDR3 DNA follows: TGTGCCAGCAGCTTAGCTCGGGTCCAAAATTCACCCCTCCACTTT. Its protein is CASSLARVQNSPLHF. The V gene is TRBV7-8, the J gene TRBJ1-6; D is undetermined. The germline V gene has CDR1 SGHVS and CDR2 FQNEAQ. The CDR3 length is 15 residues. V lost 0 bases to trimming and J lost 7 bases, with 10 bases between them.

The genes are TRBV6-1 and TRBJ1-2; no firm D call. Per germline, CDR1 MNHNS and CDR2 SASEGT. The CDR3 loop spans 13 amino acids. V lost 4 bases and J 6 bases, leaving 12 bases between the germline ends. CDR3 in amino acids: CASSGDPYDGYTF. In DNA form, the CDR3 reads TGTGCCAGCAGTGGAGACCCATACGATGGCTACACCTTC.

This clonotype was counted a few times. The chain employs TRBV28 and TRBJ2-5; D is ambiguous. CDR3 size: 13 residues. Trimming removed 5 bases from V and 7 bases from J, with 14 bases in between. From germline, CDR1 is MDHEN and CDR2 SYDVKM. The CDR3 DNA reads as TGTGCCAGCAGTGTGACCAACCCGAGGACCCAGTACTTC. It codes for CASSVTNPRTQYF.

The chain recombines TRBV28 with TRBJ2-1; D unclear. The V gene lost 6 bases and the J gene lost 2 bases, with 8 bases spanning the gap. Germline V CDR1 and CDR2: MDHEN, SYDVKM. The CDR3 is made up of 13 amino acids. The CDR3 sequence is CASRADPYNEQFF. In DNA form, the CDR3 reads TGTGCCAGCAGGGCAGACCCCTACAATGAGCAGTTCTTC.